These T cell receptor beta chains were read from a single sample in a study of shared clonotypes between healthy human individuals. This table comes from immunoSEQ multiplex PCR, and its TCRdb copy is limited to in-frame clones, with some not included. Here the sample spans millions of clones, approximately 90% being singletons. Sequencing was performed on naive CD4+ T cells sorted from blood. The receptors shown here come from a young man in good health. The CDR3 runs from the conserved cysteine through the conserved F or W. Fields, in order: J gene, V gene, D gene, clone size, CDR3 protein, CDR3 DNA. D genes are given only for firm matches. Expanded clones get a size class; other rows say once, few or many, or leave the size out.

J gene: TRBJ1-1; V gene: TRBV6-1; D gene: TRBD1; clone size: -; CDR3 protein: CASSASLGQGANTEAFF; CDR3 DNA: TGTGCCAGCAGTGCTTCATTGGGACAGGGGGCGAACACTGAAGCTTTCTTT
J gene: TRBJ2-1; V gene: TRBV7-6; D gene: -; clone size: -; CDR3 protein: CASSLSVYRSYNEQFF; CDR3 DNA: TGTGCCAGCAGCTTAAGCGTTTATAGATCCTACAATGAGCAGTTCTTC
J gene: TRBJ1-4; V gene: TRBV19; D gene: TRBD1; clone size: -; CDR3 protein: CASSGTGVQGTNEKLFF; CDR3 DNA: TGTGCCAGTAGCGGGACAGGGGTTCAGGGAACTAATGAAAAACTGTTTTTT
J gene: TRBJ2-2; V gene: TRBV9; D gene: TRBD2; clone size: -; CDR3 protein: CASSVSGGASLGYTGELFF; CDR3 DNA: TGTGCCAGCAGCGTCAGCGGGGGGGCGAGTCTTGGGTACACCGGGGAGCTGTTTTTT
J gene: TRBJ1-1; V gene: TRBV6-4; D gene: -; clone size: -; CDR3 protein: CARHTEVPGTEAFF; CDR3 DNA: TGTGCCAGACACACAGAGGTTCCGGGCACTGAAGCTTTCTTT
J gene: TRBJ2-7; V gene: TRBV11-2; D gene: -; clone size: -; CDR3 protein: CASSLFVRIPYEQYF; CDR3 DNA: TGTGCCAGCAGCTTATTCGTCAGGATACCCTACGAGCAGTACTTC
J gene: TRBJ2-7; V gene: TRBV5-4; D gene: TRBD2; clone size: -; CDR3 protein: CASTRSGTEFFEQYF; CDR3 DNA: TGTGCCAGCACCCGTAGCGGGACGGAATTCTTCGAGCAGTACTTC
J gene: TRBJ2-2; V gene: TRBV7-2; D gene: TRBD1; clone size: -; CDR3 protein: CASSPPRQGPSFAGELFF; CDR3 DNA: TGTGCCAGCAGCCCCCCGCGACAGGGACCCTCATTCGCCGGGGAGCTGTTTTTT
J gene: TRBJ2-7; V gene: TRBV7-2; D gene: -; clone size: -; CDR3 protein: CASSSGLAPREQYF; CDR3 DNA: TGTGCCAGCAGCTCAGGACTGGCCCCCCGCGAGCAGTACTTC
J gene: TRBJ2-5; V gene: TRBV10-3; D gene: TRBD2; clone size: -; CDR3 protein: CAISESGAWGGETQYF; CDR3 DNA: TGTGCCATCAGTGAGTCGGGAGCGTGGGGGGGAGAGACCCAGTACTTC
J gene: TRBJ1-6; V gene: TRBV5-4; D gene: -; clone size: -; CDR3 protein: CASSTTGNSPLHF; CDR3 DNA: TGTGCCAGCAGCACCACAGGGAATTCACCCCTCCACTTT
J gene: TRBJ2-7; V gene: TRBV10-3; D gene: TRBD1; clone size: -; CDR3 protein: CAIGQGANHEQYF; CDR3 DNA: TGTGCCATCGGGCAGGGGGCTAACCACGAGCAGTACTTC
J gene: TRBJ2-5; V gene: TRBV11-2; D gene: -; clone size: -; CDR3 protein: CASSFTSPMETQYF; CDR3 DNA: TGTGCCAGCAGCTTCACTAGCCCCATGGAGACCCAGTACTTC
J gene: TRBJ2-1; V gene: TRBV5-6; D gene: TRBD1; clone size: -; CDR3 protein: CASSGQGPGEQFF; CDR3 DNA: TGTGCCAGCTCAGGACAGGGGCCGGGGGAGCAGTTCTTC
J gene: TRBJ2-7; V gene: TRBV28; D gene: TRBD1; clone size: -; CDR3 protein: CASSTGTGAPVYSYEQYF; CDR3 DNA: TGTGCCAGCAGCACCGGGACAGGGGCCCCAGTATACTCCTACGAGCAGTACTTC
J gene: TRBJ1-5; V gene: TRBV29-1; D gene: -; clone size: -; CDR3 protein: CSVQINSNQPQHF; CDR3 DNA: TGCAGCGTTCAGATAAATAGCAATCAGCCCCAGCATTTT
J gene: TRBJ1-6; V gene: TRBV2; D gene: -; clone size: -; CDR3 protein: CASSVGGESPLHF; CDR3 DNA: TGTGCCAGCAGTGTCGGAGGGGAATCACCCCTCCACTTT
J gene: TRBJ1-6; V gene: TRBV11-3; D gene: -; clone size: -; CDR3 protein: CASSLVGNNSPLHF; CDR3 DNA: TGTGCCAGCAGCTTAGTTGGAAATAATTCACCCCTCCACTTT
J gene: TRBJ2-3; V gene: TRBV7-9; D gene: -; clone size: -; CDR3 protein: CASSPGYGLATDTQYF; CDR3 DNA: TGTGCCAGCAGCCCCGGATATGGACTGGCCACAGATACGCAGTATTTT
J gene: TRBJ2-7; V gene: TRBV18; D gene: -; clone size: -; CDR3 protein: CASSLSDYEQYF; CDR3 DNA: TGTGCCAGCTCACTATCAGATTACGAGCAGTACTTC
J gene: TRBJ2-3; V gene: TRBV28; D gene: -; clone size: -; CDR3 protein: CASSLSGAVSTDTQYF; CDR3 DNA: TGTGCCAGCAGTCTGTCCGGGGCAGTTAGCACAGATACGCAGTATTTT
J gene: TRBJ2-7; V gene: TRBV2; D gene: TRBD1; clone size: -; CDR3 protein: CASSGTGAAGAGQYF; CDR3 DNA: TGTGCCAGCAGTGGGACAGGGGCCGCTGGGGCGGGGCAGTACTTC
J gene: TRBJ2-7; V gene: TRBV5-8; D gene: TRBD1; clone size: once; CDR3 protein: CASSLPGQGAYEQYF; CDR3 DNA: TGTGCCAGCAGCTTGCCCGGACAGGGGGCCTACGAGCAGTACTTC
J gene: TRBJ2-7; V gene: TRBV7-8; D gene: -; clone size: -; CDR3 protein: CASSLLFGGRSSYEQYF; CDR3 DNA: TGTGCCAGCAGCTTATTATTTGGGGGCCGAAGCTCCTACGAGCAGTACTTC
J gene: TRBJ2-3; V gene: TRBV2; D gene: -; clone size: -; CDR3 protein: CASSEGASGTDTQYF; CDR3 DNA: TGTGCCAGCAGTGAAGGGGCTAGCGGCACAGATACGCAGTATTTT
J gene: TRBJ2-7; V gene: TRBV6-1; D gene: -; clone size: -; CDR3 protein: CASRPLRGSSYEQYF; CDR3 DNA: TGTGCCAGCAGGCCCTTAAGGGGGTCCTCCTACGAGCAGTACTTC
J gene: TRBJ2-2; V gene: TRBV6-1; D gene: TRBD2; clone size: once; CDR3 protein: CASSERQGLNTGELFF; CDR3 DNA: TGTGCCAGCAGTGAACGGCAGGGACTAAACACCGGGGAGCTGTTTTTT
J gene: TRBJ2-3; V gene: TRBV7-2; D gene: TRBD2; clone size: -; CDR3 protein: CASSLRGGSTDTQYF; CDR3 DNA: TGTGCCAGCAGCTTACGGGGGGGATCCACAGATACGCAGTATTTT
J gene: TRBJ1-3; V gene: TRBV7-8; D gene: TRBD1; clone size: -; CDR3 protein: CASSLGTAGNTIYF; CDR3 DNA: TGTGCCAGCAGCTTGGGGACAGCTGGAAACACCATATATTTT
J gene: TRBJ2-7; V gene: TRBV27; D gene: TRBD2; clone size: -; CDR3 protein: CASSFRTSGRLEQYF; CDR3 DNA: TGTGCCAGCAGTTTCCGGACTAGCGGGAGACTCGAGCAGTACTTC
J gene: TRBJ1-1; V gene: TRBV6-1; D gene: -; clone size: -; CDR3 protein: CASRTPEGNTEAFF; CDR3 DNA: TGTGCCAGCAGGACCCCTGAGGGGAACACTGAAGCTTTCTTT
J gene: TRBJ2-7; V gene: TRBV4-1; D gene: TRBD1; clone size: -; CDR3 protein: CASSPVPGQPFYEQYF; CDR3 DNA: TGCGCCAGCAGCCCCGTGCCGGGACAGCCCTTCTACGAGCAGTACTTC
J gene: TRBJ1-5; V gene: TRBV19; D gene: -; clone size: -; CDR3 protein: CASSIVENQPQHF; CDR3 DNA: TGTGCCAGTAGTATAGTTGAAAATCAGCCCCAGCATTTT
J gene: TRBJ2-3; V gene: TRBV7-6; D gene: -; clone size: -; CDR3 protein: CASSLTGPNTQYF; CDR3 DNA: TGTGCCAGCAGCTTAACAGGGCCGAATACGCAGTATTTT
J gene: TRBJ2-1; V gene: TRBV11-2; D gene: TRBD2; clone size: -; CDR3 protein: CASSRTSGSYNEQFF; CDR3 DNA: TGTGCCAGCAGTCGGACTAGCGGCTCCTACAATGAGCAGTTCTTC
J gene: TRBJ1-6; V gene: TRBV9; D gene: TRBD1; clone size: -; CDR3 protein: CASSVGGTGWNSPLHF; CDR3 DNA: TGTGCCAGCAGCGTCGGGGGGACAGGGTGGAATTCACCCCTCCACTTT
J gene: TRBJ2-1; V gene: TRBV11-3; D gene: TRBD2; clone size: once; CDR3 protein: CASSSGLAGGSPYNEQFF; CDR3 DNA: TGTGCCAGCAGCTCGGGACTAGCGGGGGGGTCCCCCTACAATGAGCAGTTCTTC
J gene: TRBJ1-6; V gene: TRBV7-2; D gene: -; clone size: -; CDR3 protein: CASSLYPGGIYNSPLHF; CDR3 DNA: TGTGCCAGCAGCTTATATCCCGGGGGCATCTATAATTCACCCCTCCACTTT
J gene: TRBJ2-4; V gene: TRBV14; D gene: TRBD1; clone size: -; CDR3 protein: CASSPLGQGAKNIQYF; CDR3 DNA: TGTGCCAGCAGTCCGTTGGGACAGGGGGCCAAAAACATTCAGTACTTC
J gene: TRBJ1-1; V gene: TRBV5-4; D gene: -; clone size: -; CDR3 protein: CASSQDRPGTEAFF; CDR3 DNA: TGTGCCAGCAGCCAAGACAGGCCCGGCACTGAAGCTTTCTTT
J gene: TRBJ1-2; V gene: TRBV18; D gene: TRBD1; clone size: -; CDR3 protein: CASSPPGQGTQPNYGYTF; CDR3 DNA: TGTGCCAGCTCACCGCCTGGACAGGGGACTCAACCTAACTATGGCTACACCTTC
J gene: TRBJ1-1; V gene: TRBV6-4; D gene: -; clone size: -; CDR3 protein: CASRQNLNTEAFF; CDR3 DNA: TGTGCCAGCAGACAGAATCTAAACACTGAAGCTTTCTTT
J gene: TRBJ1-5; V gene: TRBV7-9; D gene: -; clone size: -; CDR3 protein: CASSQTGERQPQHF; CDR3 DNA: TGTGCCAGCAGCCAAACGGGGGAGAGGCAGCCCCAGCATTTT
J gene: TRBJ1-5; V gene: TRBV28; D gene: -; clone size: -; CDR3 protein: CAAAGQNSNQPQHF; CDR3 DNA: TGTGCCGCAGCGGGGCAAAATAGCAATCAGCCCCAGCATTTT
J gene: TRBJ2-7; V gene: TRBV10-3; D gene: -; clone size: -; CDR3 protein: CAISEQAEYYEQYF; CDR3 DNA: TGTGCCATCAGTGAGCAGGCAGAATACTACGAGCAGTACTTC
J gene: TRBJ2-7; V gene: TRBV6-1; D gene: -; clone size: once; CDR3 protein: CASSDAGPPYEQYF; CDR3 DNA: TGTGCCAGCAGTGACGCAGGGCCCCCTTACGAGCAGTACTTC
J gene: TRBJ2-6; V gene: TRBV5-1; D gene: -; clone size: -; CDR3 protein: CASSLVLSGANVLTF; CDR3 DNA: TGCGCCAGCAGCTTGGTCCTCTCTGGGGCCAACGTCCTGACTTTC
J gene: TRBJ2-2; V gene: TRBV5-4; D gene: -; clone size: -; CDR3 protein: CASSFGGLNTGELFF; CDR3 DNA: TGTGCCAGCAGCTTCGGGGGGCTGAACACCGGGGAGCTGTTTTTT
J gene: TRBJ1-5; V gene: TRBV4-1; D gene: -; clone size: -; CDR3 protein: CASSLYTQGNQPQHF; CDR3 DNA: TGCGCCAGCAGCCTCTATACACAGGGTAATCAGCCCCAGCATTTT
J gene: TRBJ2-4; V gene: TRBV5-1; D gene: TRBD2; clone size: -; CDR3 protein: CASSSHSFGGTGAKNIQYF; CDR3 DNA: TGCGCCAGCAGCTCCCACAGCTTCGGGGGGACCGGGGCCAAAAACATTCAGTACTTC
J gene: TRBJ2-1; V gene: TRBV7-9; D gene: TRBD2; clone size: -; CDR3 protein: CASSPAGVYNEQFF; CDR3 DNA: TGTGCCAGCAGCCCCGCGGGGGTCTACAATGAGCAGTTCTTC
J gene: TRBJ2-2; V gene: TRBV14; D gene: TRBD1; clone size: once; CDR3 protein: CASRQGTGELFF; CDR3 DNA: TGTGCCAGCAGACAGGGGACCGGGGAGCTGTTTTTT